This entry concerns a single TCR beta chain. V trimming: 3 bases; J trimming: 5 bases; junction bases outside the gene matches: 10. Looked up from germline, CDR1 is LNHDA and CDR2 is SQIVND (reference sequence). The CDR3 runs to 16 residues. The record originates from a study of blood T cell repertoires in COVID-19. Looking at the study overall: In each case, the material was cDNA or gDNA derived from T cells, B-cell-depleted T cells, or PBMCs.

Under the authors' procedure: Estimated nucleated cell counts came from reference gene primer amplification. The protocol was immunoSEQ multiplex PCR, while the TCRdb copy is restricted to in-frame clones and leaves out a portion. V and J calls and clone size follow that table, whereas D and trimming were derived from the DNA. The sample lists about 110,000 clones, about two thirds seen once, with 1.5% to 2% in the top ten. The clonotype was recovered from a woman aged 35 to 49 with acute or convalescent COVID-19. This rearrangement joins TRBV19 to TRBJ2-5, with 9 bases aligning to TRBD2. The material sequenced was peripheral blood. The CDR3 DNA follows: TGTGCCAGTAGTATCGTTAGCGGGGGAGTTCTGGAGACCCAGTACTTC. It codes for CASSIVSGGVLETQYF.